This T cell receptor (beta chain) was sequenced in a study of T cell responses to AZD1222 COVID-19 vaccine. Pooled in the analysis were second doses at about 4 or about 12 weeks. Germline V gene lookup returns CDR1 SQVTM and CDR2 ANQGSEA. CDR3 length: 12 residues. Trimming took 7 bases from V and 1 from J; bases not matched to a gene: 3. The protocol was immunoSEQ multiplex PCR, while the TCRdb copy is restricted to in-frame clones and leaves out a portion. The sample shows roughly 90,000 clones, around nine tenths of them seen only once. The specimen was peripheral blood, collected 28 days after the second AZD1222 dose. This clonotype was obtained from an adult who received the AZD1222 COVID-19 vaccine. The J gene is TRBJ2-5, the V gene TRBV29-1; 7 bases match TRBD1. The CDR3 DNA is TGCAGCGCCTGGGACAGCCAAGAGACCCAGTACTTC. It translates to CSAWDSQETQYF.